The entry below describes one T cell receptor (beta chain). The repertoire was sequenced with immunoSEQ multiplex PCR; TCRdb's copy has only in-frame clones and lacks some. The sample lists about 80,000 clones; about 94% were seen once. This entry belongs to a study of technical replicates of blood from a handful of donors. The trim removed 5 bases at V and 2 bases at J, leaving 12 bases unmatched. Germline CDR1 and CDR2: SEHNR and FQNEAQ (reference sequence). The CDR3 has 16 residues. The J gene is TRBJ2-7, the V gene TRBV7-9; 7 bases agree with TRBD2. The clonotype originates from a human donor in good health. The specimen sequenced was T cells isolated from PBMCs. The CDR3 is CASSPMRGTWAYEQYF. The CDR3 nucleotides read TGTGCCAGCAGCCCGATGCGGGGGACGTGGGCCTACGAGCAGTACTTC. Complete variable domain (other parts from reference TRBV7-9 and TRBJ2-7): DTGVSQNPRHKITKRGQNVTFRCDPISEHNRLYWYRQTLGQGPEFLTYFQNEAQLEKSRLLSDRFSAERPKGSFSTLEIQRTEQGDSAMYLCASSPMRGTWAYEQYFGPGTRLTVT.